Following are 15 T cell receptor beta chains from one sample sequenced in a study of T cells in tuberculosis. Thawed, overnight-rested PBMC were stained with GMM-loaded CD1B tetramer, viability dye and anti-CD3, then sorted. The CD1B tetramers carried C32 glucose monomycolate purified from Rhodococcus equi. TCRdb's table, derived via immunoSEQ multiplex PCR, lists solely in-frame clones and lacks some. The table shows some 90,000 clones, with roughly 90% occurring only once. Specimen: CD1b-GMM tetramer-negative cells sorted from PBMCs. These receptor sequences come from an adult woman with latent tuberculosis.

The CDR3 protein is CASSFPQTGWITEAFF. The DNA of the CDR3 is TGTGCCAGCAGTTTCCCTCAGACAGGTTGGATTACTGAAGCTTTCTTT. The rearrangement links TRBV6-5 to TRBJ1-1, with D possibly being TRBD1 (6 bases). This CDR3 contains 16 residues. Germline values: CDR1 MNHEY, CDR2 SVGAGI. Trimming left V 4 bases short and J 5 bases short, with 20 bases between.

V and J are TRBV11-2 and TRBJ1-3, with a tentative D call TRBD1 (5 bases). CDR1 SGHAT and CDR2 FQNNGV come from the germline V gene. The CDR3 has 15 amino acids. V was clipped by 5 bases and J by 4 bases, with 15 bases between them. CDR3 region: CASSLGGGRGNTIYF. CDR3 nucleotides: TGTGCCAGCAGCCTCGGCGGGGGTCGAGGAAACACCATATATTTT.

The genes are TRBV2 and TRBJ1-1; 9 positions match TRBD1. V shed 0 bases, J shed 4 bases, and the junction held 9 bases outside the gene matches. CDR3 length equals 17 residues. Germline loops: CDR1 SNHLY, CDR2 FYNNEI. DNA of the CDR3: TGTGCCAGCAGTGAAGCCGACAGGGGGTTATTCTTCACTGAAGCTTTCTTT. Encoded protein: CASSEADRGLFFTEAFF.

The V gene is TRBV18, the J gene TRBJ1-2; 7 bases fit TRBD1. The V segment lost 2 bases and the J segment 4 bases; nucleotides outside the gene matches: 1. Germline values: CDR1 KGHSH, CDR2 LQKENI. There are 13 residues in the CDR3. The CDR3 nucleotides read TGTGCCAGCTCACCAGACAGGGCCTATGGCTACACCTTC. Translation gives CASSPDRAYGYTF.

In this sample, this clone turned up once. The chain employs TRBV7-2 and TRBJ1-6; possibly TRBD1 for D (6 bases). Germline V gene sequence: CDR1 SGHTA, CDR2 FQGNSA. Trimming removed 0 bases from V and 0 bases from J, with 12 bases in between. The CDR3 runs 18 residues. This CDR3 reads CASSLARGKSSYNSPLHF. The CDR3 DNA reads TGTGCCAGCAGCTTAGCGAGGGGGAAAAGCTCCTATAATTCACCCCTCCACTTT.

The chain uses TRBV9 and TRBJ1-1; 10 bases fit TRBD1. The V gene's germline CDR1 is SGDLS and CDR2 YYNGEE. The CDR3 sequence is 15 residues long. The V gene end was trimmed by 3 bases and the J gene end by 6 bases; junction bases not matched to a gene: 8. In nucleotides, the CDR3 is TGTGCCAGCAGCGCCAGACAGGGGGCGGGCGCTGAAGCTTTCTTT. This translates into CASSARQGAGAEAFF.

The chain carries TRBV6-1 and TRBJ1-6; D unresolved. This CDR3 spans 12 amino acids. In germline, CDR1 is MNHNS, CDR2 SASEGT. The germline V and J ends were trimmed by 8 bases and 8 bases, with 10 bases remaining between them. The CDR3 DNA sequence: TGTGCCAGCTCGGCCGGGGATTCACCCCTCCACTTT. Its translation is CASSAGDSPLHF.

This chain uses TRBV28 with TRBJ2-3; tentatively, D is TRBD1 (5 bases). The germline V and J ends were trimmed by 7 bases and 4 bases, with 6 bases remaining between them. CDR3 length: 11 residues. Germline V gives CDR1 MDHEN, CDR2 SYDVKM. CDR3 sequence: CASKGSDTQYF. Here the CDR3 DNA reads TGTGCCAGCAAGGGGTCAGATACGCAGTATTTT. Based on the CDR3 plus reference TRBV28 and TRBJ2-3, the full variable domain is DVKVTQSSRYLVKRTGEKVFLECVQDMDHENMFWYRQDPGLGLRLIYFSYDVKMKEKGDIPEGYSVSREKKERFSLILESASTNQTSMYLCASKGSDTQYFGPGTRLTVL.

The rearrangement links TRBV7-6 to TRBJ1-2; 8 nucleotides agree with TRBD1. The CDR3 is 20 amino acids. CDR1 is SGHVS, CDR2 FNYEAQ, per germline. Unmatched junction bases numbered 16, after V lost 1 base and J lost 0 bases. The CDR3 loop reads CASSLVPIRTGSPPNYGYTF. The CDR3 region has the DNA TGTGCCAGCAGCTTAGTCCCGATTAGGACAGGGAGTCCTCCTAACTATGGCTACACCTTC.

The V call is TRBV6-6, the J call TRBJ2-3, with D possibly being TRBD2 (5 bases). Germline CDR1 is MNHNY and CDR2 is SVGAGI (reference sequence). Trimming removed 7 bases at V and 4 bases at J, with 12 bases between. The CDR3 extends over 13 amino acids. The CDR3 DNA is TGTGCCAGCACCCGGAGAGGGTCAGATACGCAGTATTTT. It codes for CASTRRGSDTQYF.

The chain links TRBV18 to TRBJ1-1; 7 bases line up with TRBD1. V was pared by 1 base and J by 3 bases, with 5 bases of the junction left unmatched. CDR1 and CDR2 (germline): KGHSH, LQKENI. The CDR3 length is 15 residues. CDR3 sequence (DNA): TGTGCCAGCTCACCACGACAGGGCTTAGACACTGAAGCTTTCTTT. Residues: CASSPRQGLDTEAFF. Full variable domain (remainder filled in from reference TRBV18 and TRBJ1-1): NAGVMQNPRHLVRRRGQEARLRCSPMKGHSHVYWYRQLPEEGLKFMVYLQKENIIDESGMPKERFSAEFPKEGPSILRIQQVVRGDSAAYFCASSPRQGLDTEAFFGQGTRLTVV.

V is TRBV7-2 and J is TRBJ2-7; 7 nucleotides align to TRBD2. V was pared by 5 bases and J by 2 bases, with 9 bases of the junction left unmatched. Germline CDR1 SGHTA, CDR2 FQGNSA. The CDR3 is made up of 15 amino acids. The CDR3 loop reads CASSESFGGTYEQYV. CDR3 DNA sequence: TGTGCCAGCAGCGAATCCTTCGGGGGGACCTACGAGCAGTACGTC.

The chain is built from TRBV10-3 and TRBJ1-1, with TRBD1 as a possible D gene (5 bases). This CDR3 is built from 14 residues. V was trimmed by 2 bases and J by 1 base, leaving 8 bases between them. Germline CDR1 reads ENHRY; CDR2 reads SYGVKD. The CDR3 here is CAISERGGNTEAFF. The DNA of the CDR3 is TGTGCCATCAGTGAGAGGGGTGGGAACACTGAAGCTTTCTTT.

V and J are TRBV6-5 and TRBJ2-5; 9 positions agree with TRBD2. Unmatched junction bases numbered 10, after V lost 6 bases and J lost 5 bases. Germline V CDR1 and CDR2: MNHEY, SVGAGI. The CDR3 totals 15 residues. CDR3 protein: CASRQPGLAGETQYF. The CDR3 coding sequence is TGTGCCAGCAGACAACCGGGACTAGCCGGGGAGACCCAGTACTTC.

J is TRBJ1-5 and V is TRBV19; D is ambiguous. Between the trimmed V and J ends, which lost 3 bases and 4 bases, there was a span of 10 bases. CDR3 length: 14 residues. The germline V gene encodes CDR1 LNHDA and CDR2 SQIVND (reference sequence). DNA for the CDR3: TGTGCCAGTAGTATGGCAGGCTCTAATCAGCCCCAGCATTTT. The encoded protein is CASSMAGSNQPQHF.